These 8 T cell receptor beta chains came from one sample sequenced in a study of T cell repertoires in cytomegalovirus infection. Antigens of these TCRs are unknown. TCRdb recomputed calls from the reads with MiXCR, one row per CDR3 protein. The data show about 480,000 distinct CDR3 sequences, 30% to 40% seen once. The sequencing here drew on cultured PBMCs, taken from culture after CMV antigen stimulation. The receptors originated from a human donor in good health (CMV status not recorded). Some clones in this sample may be carry-over from other donors' samples.

The rearrangement links TRBV15 to TRBJ2-1; 15 bases are a match to TRBD2. The CDR3 is 16 amino acids. In germline, CDR1 is LNHNV, CDR2 YYDKDF (reference sequence). V lost 7 bases to trimming and J lost 7 bases; unmatched junction nucleotides: 8. The CDR3 DNA follows: TGTGCCACCACCGATTCGGGACTAGCGGGAGGAAATGAGCAGTTCTTC. Its translation: CATTDSGLAGGNEQFF.

This rearrangement joins TRBV20-1 to TRBJ1-2; the D is unclear. This CDR3 contains 13 residues. V dropped 0 bases and J dropped 5 bases, with 10 bases sitting between them. Germline loops: CDR1 DFQATT, CDR2 SNEGSKA (reference sequence). This chain's CDR3 is CSARDGQGYGYTF. The CDR3 DNA sequence: TGCAGTGCTAGAGATGGCCAAGGGTATGGCTACACCTTC.

This clonotype was found once. One junction end disagrees with the germline gene, perhaps due to a read error. This sequence joins TRBV6-2 or TRBV6-3 and TRBJ2-3; D uncertain. The germline V gene encodes CDR1 MNHEY and CDR2 SVGEGT. This CDR3 has 12 residues. This CDR3 reads CASSYEAFQPNF. As DNA, the CDR3 is TGTGCCAGCAGTTACGAGGCTTTTCAACCAAATTTT.

This clonotype was counted many times. This sequence joins TRBV7-2 and TRBJ2-7; the D gene is possibly TRBD1 (7 bases). The CDR3 runs to 13 residues. The germline CDR1 and CDR2 sequences are SGHTA and FQGNSA. Trimming removed 4 bases from V and 3 bases from J, with 10 bases in between. The CDR3 sequence is CASSSQGGYEQYF. As DNA, the CDR3 is TGTGCCAGCAGCTCTCAGGGGGGCTACGAGCAGTACTTC.

The rearrangement uses TRBV12-3 or TRBV12-4 and TRBJ1-2; D uncertain. V lost 1 base and J lost 6, with 9 bases in between. CDR3 length: 13 residues. The CDR3, as DNA: TGTGCCAGCAGTTTAGAAGGGCTCGATGGCTACACCTTC. It is translated as CASSLEGLDGYTF.

The gene calls are TRBV6-2 or TRBV6-3 and TRBJ1-1; D remains unclear. The CDR3 has 15 amino acids. Germline CDR1 and CDR2: MNHEY and SVGEGT. Trimming stripped 0 bases from V and 0 bases from J, with 8 bases between. The CDR3 DNA reads as TGTGCCAGCAGTTACTCGAGGCAGATGAACACTGAAGCTTTCTTT. Protein product: CASSYSRQMNTEAFF.

Comment on this clonotype: A single base separates this from a much larger clone, so it may be a read error. The conserved closing phenylalanine or tryptophan is absent in this CDR3, likely reflecting a read error. V gene TRBV24-1 combines with J gene TRBJ2-5; 7 bases align to TRBD1. Trimming at V came to 3 bases and at J to 3 bases, leaving 9 bases not matched to a gene. This CDR3 has 16 residues. Looked up from germline, CDR1 is KGHDR and CDR2 is SFDVKD. The DNA for the CDR3 is TGTGCCACCAGTGATCGACGGGACAGTTACAAAGAGACCCAGTACCTC. Translating it yields CATSDRRDSYKETQYL.

CDR3 nucleotide sequence: TGCAGCTCCGGAGACAACGCAGGGCACAATGAGCAGTTCTTC. It codes for CSSGDNAGHNEQFF. This chain links TRBV29-1 with TRBJ2-1, with a tentative D call TRBD1 (5 bases). The length of the CDR3 is 14 residues. The germline V gene encodes CDR1 SQVTM and CDR2 ANQGSEA. V was cut by 8 bases and J by 5 bases, with 19 bases left in between.